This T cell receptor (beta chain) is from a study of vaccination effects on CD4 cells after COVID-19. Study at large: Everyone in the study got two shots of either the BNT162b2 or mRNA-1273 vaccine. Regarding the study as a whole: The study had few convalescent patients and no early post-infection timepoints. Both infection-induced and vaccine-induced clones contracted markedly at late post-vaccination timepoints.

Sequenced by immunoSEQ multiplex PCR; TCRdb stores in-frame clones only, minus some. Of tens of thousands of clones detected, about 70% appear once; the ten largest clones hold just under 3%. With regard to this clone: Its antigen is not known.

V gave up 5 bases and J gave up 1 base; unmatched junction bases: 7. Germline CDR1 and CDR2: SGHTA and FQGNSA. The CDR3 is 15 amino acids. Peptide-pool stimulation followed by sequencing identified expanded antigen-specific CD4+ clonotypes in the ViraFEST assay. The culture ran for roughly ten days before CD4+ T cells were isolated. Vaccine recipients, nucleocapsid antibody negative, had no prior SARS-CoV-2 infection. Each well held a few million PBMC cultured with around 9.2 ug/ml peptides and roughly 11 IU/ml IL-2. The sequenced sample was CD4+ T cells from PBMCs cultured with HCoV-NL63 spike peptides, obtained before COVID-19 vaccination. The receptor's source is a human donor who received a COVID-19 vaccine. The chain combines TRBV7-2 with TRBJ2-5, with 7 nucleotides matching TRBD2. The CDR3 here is CASSPRLALQETQYF. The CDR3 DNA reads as TGTGCCAGCAGCCCCCGACTAGCTCTCCAAGAGACCCAGTACTTC.